This is a list of T cell receptor beta chains from one sample in a study of post-analysis software for immune sequencing data. TCRdb fed the PCR reads into MiXCR, producing one record per CDR3 protein. The sample holds roughly 620,000 distinct CDR3 sequences; roughly 47% are singletons and the top ten take 1.7%. Sample: blood. Source of these receptors: a girl between 10 and 17 years old with multiple sclerosis. Both conserved end residues are part of each CDR3. Fields, in order: clone size, D gene, J gene, V gene, CDR3 protein, CDR3 DNA. A D gene is named only where the DNA matches it firmly. Some rows mark clone size as missing; the rest say once, few, many or name a class of expanded clone.

abundance: NA; d_gene: NA; j_gene: TRBJ2-1; v_gene: TRBV20-1; CDR3aa: CSASKGVNEQFF; CDR3nt: TGCAGTGCTAGTAAGGGCGTCAATGAGCAGTTCTTC
abundance: NA; d_gene: TRBD1; j_gene: TRBJ2-5; v_gene: TRBV29-1; CDR3aa: CSVGQGNEQYF; CDR3nt: TGCAGCGTTGGACAGGGTAATGAGCAGTACTTC
abundance: NA; d_gene: NA; j_gene: TRBJ2-1; v_gene: TRBV29-1; CDR3aa: CSVGGQSYNEQFF; CDR3nt: TGCAGCGTTGGAGGACAGTCCTACAATGAGCAGTTCTTC
abundance: few; d_gene: NA; j_gene: TRBJ2-4; v_gene: TRBV10-3; CDR3aa: CAISDPGLAKNIQYF; CDR3nt: TGTGCCATCAGTGACCCAGGGTTAGCCAAAAACATTCAGTACTTC
abundance: NA; d_gene: TRBD1; j_gene: TRBJ2-1; v_gene: TRBV10-3; CDR3aa: CASSGTGTRAYEQFF; CDR3nt: TGTGCCTCCTCCGGGACAGGGACGAGGGCCTACGAGCAGTTCTTC
abundance: NA; d_gene: NA; j_gene: TRBJ2-1; v_gene: TRBV7-6; CDR3aa: CASSSGVEQFF; CDR3nt: TGTGCCAGCAGCTCCGGGGTTGAGCAGTTCTTC
abundance: few; d_gene: NA; j_gene: TRBJ1-2; v_gene: TRBV12-3/TRBV12-4; CDR3aa: CASSPSGPHDYGYTF; CDR3nt: TGTGCCAGCAGTCCCTCCGGGCCTCACGACTATGGCTACACCTTC
abundance: NA; d_gene: TRBD2; j_gene: TRBJ2-7; v_gene: TRBV3-1; CDR3aa: CASSQVPGGLPEQYF; CDR3nt: TGTGCCAGCAGCCAAGTTCCGGGAGGCCTCCCCGAGCAGTACTTC
abundance: NA; d_gene: NA; j_gene: TRBJ1-1; v_gene: TRBV7-9; CDR3aa: CASSIDPGAGPLEAFF; CDR3nt: TGTGCCAGCAGCATAGACCCGGGGGCTGGCCCCTTAGAAGCTTTCTTT
abundance: NA; d_gene: NA; j_gene: TRBJ2-3; v_gene: TRBV4-2; CDR3aa: CASSQDGTGTDTQYF; CDR3nt: TGTGCCAGCAGCCAAGATGGAACGGGCACAGATACGCAGTATTTT
abundance: few; d_gene: NA; j_gene: TRBJ1-2; v_gene: TRBV6-5; CDR3aa: CASSYSTVADAYGYTF; CDR3nt: TGTGCCAGCAGTTACTCGACGGTGGCGGATGCCTATGGCTACACCTTC
abundance: NA; d_gene: TRBD2; j_gene: TRBJ2-7; v_gene: TRBV7-6; CDR3aa: CASSAAGDPSYEQYF; CDR3nt: TGTGCCAGCAGCGCCGCGGGGGACCCTTCCTACGAGCAGTACTTC
abundance: NA; d_gene: NA; j_gene: TRBJ2-7; v_gene: TRBV5-1; CDR3aa: CASSHGTSNEQYF; CDR3nt: TGCGCCAGCAGCCACGGGACCTCAAACGAGCAGTACTTC
abundance: NA; d_gene: NA; j_gene: TRBJ2-1; v_gene: TRBV10-3; CDR3aa: CAISVGAPEQFF; CDR3nt: TGTGCCATCAGTGTAGGTGCGCCTGAGCAGTTCTTC
abundance: once; d_gene: TRBD2; j_gene: TRBJ2-7; v_gene: TRBV12-3/TRBV12-4; CDR3aa: CASSLLGLAGYEQYF; CDR3nt: TGTGCCAGCAGCCTACTAGGGCTAGCGGGTTACGAGCAGTACTTC
abundance: NA; d_gene: NA; j_gene: TRBJ2-7; v_gene: TRBV6-1; CDR3aa: CASSPLVYEQYF; CDR3nt: TGTGCCAGCAGTCCCCTAGTCTACGAGCAGTACTTC
abundance: NA; d_gene: NA; j_gene: TRBJ2-5; v_gene: TRBV20-1; CDR3aa: CSARSLRETQYF; CDR3nt: TGCAGTGCTAGATCCCTAAGGGAGACCCAGTACTTC
abundance: NA; d_gene: TRBD2; j_gene: TRBJ2-1; v_gene: TRBV20-1; CDR3aa: CSARVLAAGAYNEQFF; CDR3nt: TGCAGTGCTAGAGTACTCGCGGCGGGAGCTTACAATGAGCAGTTCTTC
abundance: NA; d_gene: NA; j_gene: TRBJ1-5; v_gene: TRBV5-5; CDR3aa: CASSSAAGTNQPQHF; CDR3nt: TGTGCCAGCAGCTCAGCCGCGGGGACCAATCAGCCCCAGCATTTT
abundance: few; d_gene: TRBD1; j_gene: TRBJ2-5; v_gene: TRBV4-1; CDR3aa: CASSQDGTGESYF; CDR3nt: TGCGCCAGCAGCCAAGATGGGACAGGGGAATCGTACTTC
abundance: NA; d_gene: TRBD2; j_gene: TRBJ2-1; v_gene: TRBV7-2; CDR3aa: CASSPYVAGGPGEQFF; CDR3nt: TGTGCCAGCAGCCCCTACGTAGCGGGAGGGCCGGGTGAGCAGTTCTTC
abundance: few; d_gene: NA; j_gene: TRBJ2-7; v_gene: TRBV5-1; CDR3aa: CASSLGWGSSGVHEQYF; CDR3nt: TGCGCCAGCAGCTTGGGGTGGGGTTCAAGCGGCGTGCACGAGCAGTACTTC
abundance: few; d_gene: NA; j_gene: TRBJ2-3; v_gene: TRBV24-1; CDR3aa: CATSDFPKADTQYF; CDR3nt: TGTGCCACCAGTGATTTCCCAAAGGCAGATACGCAGTATTTT
abundance: NA; d_gene: NA; j_gene: TRBJ2-1; v_gene: TRBV29-1; CDR3aa: CSVDPGTDYNEQFF; CDR3nt: TGCAGCGTTGACCCCGGGACGGACTACAATGAGCAGTTCTTC
abundance: few; d_gene: TRBD2; j_gene: TRBJ2-7; v_gene: TRBV4-1; CDR3aa: CASSQDRGSRGDEQYF; CDR3nt: TGCGCCAGCAGCCAAGATCGGGGCTCCCGGGGGGACGAGCAGTACTTC
abundance: few; d_gene: TRBD1; j_gene: TRBJ2-5; v_gene: TRBV11-2; CDR3aa: CASGTELETQYF; CDR3nt: TGTGCCAGCGGGACAGAACTAGAGACCCAGTACTTC
abundance: once; d_gene: NA; j_gene: TRBJ2-7; v_gene: TRBV20-1; CDR3aa: CSATGKINNEQYF; CDR3nt: TGCAGTGCTACCGGGAAGATCAACAATGAGCAGTACTTC
abundance: few; d_gene: NA; j_gene: TRBJ2-7; v_gene: TRBV20-1; CDR3aa: CSARGRWSYEQYF; CDR3nt: TGCAGTGCTAGAGGTCGCTGGAGCTACGAGCAGTACTTC
abundance: many; d_gene: TRBD1; j_gene: TRBJ1-2; v_gene: TRBV29-1; CDR3aa: CSVVEGASYGYTF; CDR3nt: TGCAGCGTTGTAGAGGGGGCTAGCTATGGCTACACCTTC
abundance: few; d_gene: NA; j_gene: TRBJ2-3; v_gene: TRBV20-1; CDR3aa: CSAGKPGTDTQYF; CDR3nt: TGCAGTGCTGGGAAGCCGGGCACAGATACGCAGTATTTT
abundance: NA; d_gene: NA; j_gene: TRBJ1-1; v_gene: TRBV12-3/TRBV12-4; CDR3aa: CASRLPTRNPEAFF; CDR3nt: TGTGCCAGCAGGTTACCGACCCGTAACCCTGAAGCTTTCTTT
abundance: NA; d_gene: NA; j_gene: TRBJ2-1; v_gene: TRBV24-1; CDR3aa: CATSDFGLALRNEQFF; CDR3nt: TGTGCCACCAGTGATTTTGGCCTAGCGCTTAGGAATGAGCAGTTCTTC
abundance: NA; d_gene: NA; j_gene: TRBJ2-1; v_gene: TRBV13; CDR3aa: CASSLESVYNEQFF; CDR3nt: TGTGCCAGCAGCTTAGAGTCCGTCTACAATGAGCAGTTCTTC
abundance: NA; d_gene: TRBD2; j_gene: TRBJ2-1; v_gene: TRBV29-1; CDR3aa: CSGGELGVAGDSYNEQFF; CDR3nt: TGCAGCGGCGGGGAGTTGGGAGTAGCGGGGGACTCCTACAATGAGCAGTTCTTC
abundance: NA; d_gene: NA; j_gene: TRBJ2-2; v_gene: TRBV12-3/TRBV12-4; CDR3aa: CASSPPGLRIGELFF; CDR3nt: TGTGCCAGCAGTCCCCCGGGACTGCGCATAGGGGAGCTGTTTTTT
abundance: NA; d_gene: NA; j_gene: TRBJ1-2; v_gene: TRBV12-3/TRBV12-4; CDR3aa: CASSLTGLGYTF; CDR3nt: TGTGCCAGCAGTTTAACAGGGCTTGGCTACACCTTC